This TCR beta chain derives from a study of cytomegalovirus exposure and HLA in healthy donors. Overall study results and limits: Apart from CMV serostatus, no immune exposure information was available.

PCR involved 60 Vbeta and 13 Jbeta primers. Using immunoSEQ multiplex PCR, the repertoire was profiled, and TCRdb retains in-frame clones only, with some absent. The sample holds about 70,000 clones; 75% to 90% are singletons and the top ten take 9% to 14%. The V segment lost 1 base and the J segment 1 base; nucleotides outside the gene matches: 0. Germline values: CDR1 MNHNS, CDR2 SASEGT. The CDR3 has 16 residues. About this clone: The antigen is not known.

The TCR comes from a woman aged 25 to 45 in good health and CMV-seropositive. Specimen: PBMCs. J is TRBJ2-2 and V is TRBV6-1; 10 positions agree with TRBD2. The CDR3 sequence is CASSEGTSGNTGELFF. The CDR3, as DNA: TGTGCCAGCAGTGAAGGGACTAGCGGGAACACCGGGGAGCTGTTTTTT.